These 8 T cell receptor beta chains originate from one sample sequenced in a study of response to subunit inactivated influenza vaccine. TCRdb fed the RT-PCR reads into MiXCR, producing one record per CDR3 protein. Here the sample spans 650,000 to 850,000 distinct CDR3 sequences, approximately 15% being singletons. The material sequenced was PBMCs from blood, taken less than 15 days before vaccination. These receptors came from a man between 50 and 59 years old who received an inactivated influenza vaccine.

Ten or more counts support this clonotype. This chain uses TRBV20-1 with TRBJ1-6, with no clear D. This CDR3 is built from 16 residues. Germline lookup yields CDR1 DFQATT and CDR2 SNEGSKA (reference sequence). Trimming took 3 bases from V and 5 from J, leaving 17 bases between them. CDR3 sequence (DNA): TGCAGTGCTAGTCTTCGGGCCCAAAGGAATAATTCACCCCTCCACTTT. It codes for CSASLRAQRNNSPLHF.

This clonotype has only a few counts. The chain combines TRBV14 with TRBJ2-1, with 12 bases matching TRBD2. Losses at the gene ends were 1 base for V and 7 bases for J; bases not matched to a gene: 11. Germline V gives CDR1 SGHDN, CDR2 FVKESK. The CDR3 covers 18 residues. Here the CDR3 reads CASSQVGRLAGVQNEQFF. The CDR3 nucleotides are TGTGCCAGCAGCCAAGTGGGGAGACTAGCGGGAGTGCAAAATGAGCAGTTCTTC. Full variable domain (rest looked up from reference TRBV14 and TRBJ2-1): EAGVTQFPSHSVIEKGQTVTLRCDPISGHDNLYWYRRVMGKEIKFLLHFVKESKQDESGMPNNRFLAERTGGTYSTLKVQPAELEDSGVYFCASSQVGRLAGVQNEQFFGPGTRLTVL.

This clonotype was detected only a few times. J is TRBJ2-7 and V is TRBV5-1, with D perhaps given as TRBD1 or TRBD2 (5 bases each). Germline V gene lookup returns CDR1 SGHRS and CDR2 YFSETQ. This CDR3 contains 18 residues. The ends were cut back, 0 bases at V and 0 bases at J, with 19 bases in the middle. CDR3 sequence (DNA): TGCGCCAGCAGCTTGGGACTCCTTGACAAGGGGAGCTCCTACGAGCAGTACTTC. Encoded protein: CASSLGLLDKGSSYEQYF.

This clonotype was picked up one time. The chain is built from TRBV7-2 and TRBJ2-2; 11 bases agree with TRBD2. J was trimmed by 5 bases and V by 5 bases; bases with no gene match: 7. The CDR3 has 16 amino acids. CDR1 and CDR2 (germline): SGHTA, FQGNSA. CDR3 DNA: TGTGCCAGCAGCCCGGAGACTAGCGGGGTGACCGGGGAGCTGTTTTTT. It is translated as CASSPETSGVTGELFF.

The table lists this clonotype with a few counts. V gene TRBV4-3 combines with J gene TRBJ2-7; D perhaps matches TRBD2 (5 bases). V dropped 0 bases and J dropped 10 bases, with 13 bases sitting between them. The CDR3 totals 13 residues. CDR1 is LGHNA, CDR2 YSLEER, per germline. The CDR3 reads CASSQDLGGGQYF. The CDR3 bases are TGCGCCAGCAGCCAAGATTTAGGAGGAGGCCAGTACTTC.

The V gene is TRBV7-2, the J gene TRBJ2-7; 7 bases align to TRBD1. CDR3 length: 15 amino acids. Losses at the gene ends were 2 bases for V and 0 bases for J; bases not matched to a gene: 4. Germline CDR1 is SGHTA and CDR2 is FQGNSA. The DNA of the CDR3 is TGTGCCAGCAGCTTATTAAACAGGGGCTCCTACGAGCAGTACTTC. This gives the protein CASSLLNRGSYEQYF. The whole variable domain, remainder taken from reference TRBV7-2 and TRBJ2-7, is GAGVSQSPSNKVTEKGKDVELRCDPISGHTALYWYRQSLGQGLEFLIYFQGNSAPDKSGLPSDRFSAERTGGSVSTLTIQRTQQEDSAVYLCASSLLNRGSYEQYFGPGTRLTVT.

V is TRBV10-3 and J is TRBJ2-7; D not certain. CDR1 is ENHRY, CDR2 SYGVKD, per germline. CDR3 length: 17 residues. V shed 0 bases and J shed 6 bases, with 21 bases lying between them. For the CDR3, the DNA is TGTGCCATCAGTGAGTCGCAGATCCGACATAACGGCTCCGAGCAGTACTTC. It encodes CAISESQIRHNGSEQYF.

J is TRBJ2-7 and V is TRBV12-3 or TRBV12-4; D unclear. With 9 bases removed from V and 0 bases from J, the gap between germline ends came to 12 bases. This CDR3 comprises 13 residues. The CDR3 region is CASLGPSSYEQYF. The CDR3 DNA follows: TGTGCCAGTCTCGGACCGAGCTCCTACGAGCAGTACTTC.